Each of the 25 T cell receptor beta chains below was sequenced from the same sample in a study of cytomegalovirus exposure and HLA in healthy donors (dated 2017 in TCRdb). Receptor amplification or capture employed the immunoSEQ multiplex PCR assay. For the multiplex PCR, a mixture combining 60 forward primers for TCR Vbeta segments and 13 reverse primers for TCR Jbeta segments was used. TCRdb's version of the immuneACCESS table is confined to in-frame rearrangements and falls short of the full clone set. An unresolved V gene accounts for under half of the shortfall where checked; the remainder is of unknown origin. The sample table records under 80,000 clones; 60% to 80% of these occur just once. The biggest ten clones account for 7% to 8.5% of the sample. The specimen was PBMCs. Every receptor here comes from a woman aged 40 to 50 in good health and CMV-seronegative.

The V gene is TRBV5-8, the J gene TRBJ1-5; no clear D. V lost 1 base to trimming and J lost 6 bases, with 5 bases between them. The CDR3 spans 12 residues. Germline CDR1 reads SGHTS; CDR2 reads YDEGEE. The CDR3 DNA reads TGTGCCAGCAGCTTGTTTAGTCAGCCCCAGCATTTT. It is translated as CASSLFSQPQHF.

The chain is built from TRBV30 and TRBJ2-3; 7 positions agree with TRBD2. The CDR3 length is 15 residues. J gave up 5 bases and V 4 bases, and 12 bases lay outside the gene matches. CDR1 is GTSNPN and CDR2 is SVGIG in the germline V gene (reference sequence). This CDR3 is CAWTPGSGRLDTQYF. For the CDR3, the DNA is TGTGCCTGGACCCCGGGTAGCGGGCGCCTAGATACGCAGTATTTT.

The chain carries TRBV30 and TRBJ2-1; 7 nucleotides align to TRBD2. Trimming took 0 bases from V and 7 from J; bases not matched to a gene: 6. The CDR3 totals 14 residues. Germline loops: CDR1 GTSNPN, CDR2 SVGIG (reference sequence). CDR3 nucleotide sequence: TGTGCCTGGAGTGTCGGCGGGAGTGGGAATGAGCAGTTCTTC. It is translated as CAWSVGGSGNEQFF.

This chain connects TRBV2 to TRBJ2-7, with a possible D match to TRBD1 (6 bases). V lost 7 bases to trimming and J lost 2 bases, with 15 bases between them. Germline V lookup: CDR1 SNHLY, CDR2 FYNNEI. This CDR3 comprises 14 residues. The CDR3 coding sequence is TGTGCCAGCAACGGACAGAAAGGCACCTACGAGCAGTACTTC. This codes for CASNGQKGTYEQYF.

The V and J genes are TRBV4-1 and TRBJ2-3, with 7 bases matching TRBD2. Germline CDR1 MGHRA, CDR2 YSYEKL. V was pared by 4 bases and J by 1 base, with 2 bases of the junction left unmatched. This CDR3 has 14 residues. The CDR3 is CASSRLAGTDTQYF. As DNA, the CDR3 is TGCGCCAGCAGCCGACTAGCCGGCACAGATACGCAGTATTTT.

The J gene is TRBJ2-7, the V gene TRBV10-2, with TRBD2 matching 8 bases. Per the germline V gene, CDR1 is WSHSY and CDR2 is SAAADI. This CDR3 is 15 amino acids long. V shed 5 bases, J shed 0 bases, and the junction held 6 bases outside the gene matches. The CDR3 DNA sequence: TGCGCCAGCAGTCCGGGACTAGGAAGCTCCTACGAGCAGTACTTC. Translation: CASSPGLGSSYEQYF.

The chain couples TRBV7-9 to TRBJ2-1; D might be TRBD1 (6 bases). This CDR3 contains 14 residues. In germline, CDR1 is SEHNR, CDR2 FQNEAQ (reference sequence). The ends were cut back, 4 bases at V and 9 bases at J, with 16 bases in the middle. The CDR3 sequence: CASSSPQGSGEQFF. Here the CDR3 DNA reads TGTGCCAGCAGCTCCCCTCAGGGGAGCGGTGAGCAGTTCTTC.

The chain carries TRBV7-2 and TRBJ2-1; 9 bases are a match to TRBD2. CDR3 length: 15 residues. J gave up 5 bases and V 6 bases, and 8 bases lay outside the gene matches. Per germline, CDR1 SGHTA and CDR2 FQGNSA. For the CDR3, the DNA is TGTGCCAGCAGTCCTCGGACTAGCGCCCACAATGAGCAGTTCTTC. As protein: CASSPRTSAHNEQFF.

The chain uses TRBV11-2 and TRBJ1-5, with D perhaps TRBD1 (6 bases). CDR3 length equals 15 residues. CDR1 is SGHAT, CDR2 FQNNGV, per germline. The V and J ends lost 4 bases and 0 bases respectively, with 10 bases between them. CDR3 sequence: CASSSGTTSNQPQHF. In DNA form, the CDR3 reads TGTGCCAGCAGCTCCGGGACAACTAGCAATCAGCCCCAGCATTTT.

The chain combines TRBV6-5 with TRBJ1-4; tentative D call: TRBD1 (6 bases). The CDR3 sequence is 16 residues long. V lost 0 bases, J lost 0 bases, and 8 bases lay in between. CDR1 MNHEY and CDR2 SVGAGI come from the germline V gene. CDR3 bases: TGTGCCAGCAGTTACTCATGGACAGCAACTAATGAAAAACTGTTTTTT. As protein: CASSYSWTATNEKLFF.

The chain uses TRBV30 and TRBJ1-1; D uncertain. V was pared by 0 bases and J by 2 bases, with 4 bases between. The CDR3 runs to 12 residues. Germline V gene lookup returns CDR1 GTSNPN and CDR2 SVGIG (reference sequence). CDR3: CAWSVSNTEAFF. The CDR3 region has the DNA TGTGCCTGGAGTGTTAGCAACACTGAAGCTTTCTTT.

The V and J genes are TRBV7-9 and TRBJ1-2; weak D call: TRBD1 (6 bases). Per the germline V gene, CDR1 is SEHNR and CDR2 is FQNEAQ (reference sequence). The CDR3 is made up of 13 amino acids. The germline V and J ends were trimmed by 6 bases and 4 bases, with 12 bases remaining between them. For the CDR3, the DNA is TGTGCCAGCAGTCTTGGACAGATCTATGGCTACACCTTC. Protein product: CASSLGQIYGYTF.

V usage is TRBV10-2 and J usage is TRBJ2-1, with a possible D match to TRBD2 (5 bases). Trimming shortened V by 2 bases and J by 4 bases, and 6 bases separated the two germline ends. Germline V gene lookup returns CDR1 WSHSY and CDR2 SAAADI. The CDR3 spans 13 residues. CDR3 in amino acids: CASSETSYNEQFF. DNA of the CDR3: TGCGCCAGCAGTGAGACTAGTTACAATGAGCAGTTCTTC.

V usage is TRBV12-5 and J usage is TRBJ2-2; 7 nucleotides match TRBD1. This CDR3 region has 15 residues. Germline V gene data show CDR1 as LGHNT and CDR2 as FRNRAP. Unmatched junction bases numbered 5, after V lost 4 bases and J lost 3 bases. CDR3 DNA: TGTGCTAGTGGTTCGGGACAGAAAGACACCGGGGAGCTGTTTTTT. It specifies CASGSGQKDTGELFF.

This clone was detected a few times. V is TRBV5-1 and J is TRBJ1-1; 7 bases are shared with TRBD1. CDR1 is SGHRS and CDR2 is YFSETQ in the germline V gene. The V segment lost 4 bases and the J segment 3 bases; nucleotides outside the gene matches: 6. The CDR3 runs to 14 residues. CDR3 DNA sequence: TGCGCCAGCAGCAAGACAGGGACGGACACTGAAGCTTTCTTT. Protein: CASSKTGTDTEAFF.

This clone was seen only once. Written as DNA, the CDR3 is TGTGCCAGCAGCTTATTAGCAGGGGGCGGTGAAGCTTTCTTT. Translation gives CASSLLAGGGEAFF. The chain links TRBV7-9 to TRBJ1-1, with 8 nucleotides matching TRBD1. V lost 2 bases to trimming and J lost 7 bases; unmatched junction nucleotides: 6. This CDR3 region has 14 residues. Germline V CDR1 and CDR2: SEHNR, FQNEAQ (reference sequence). Full variable domain (remainder filled in from reference TRBV7-9 and TRBJ1-1): DTGVSQNPRHKITKRGQNVTFRCDPISEHNRLYWYRQTLGQGPEFLTYFQNEAQLEKSRLLSDRFSAERPKGSFSTLEIQRTEQGDSAMYLCASSLLAGGGEAFFGQGTRLTVV.

Details on this clone: An end of the junction differs from the germline gene, which may be a read error. The CDR3 protein is CSARDSIF. CDR3 in DNA: TGCAGTGCGAGGGACAGTATCTTT. The chain employs TRBV20-1 and TRBJ1-1; 7 nucleotides align to TRBD1. In germline, CDR1 is DFQATT, CDR2 SNEGSKA (reference sequence). This CDR3 is built from 8 residues.

CDR3 residues: CASSGRGVNTEAFF. The CDR3 DNA sequence: TGTGCCAGCAGCGGGAGGGGAGTGAACACTGAAGCTTTCTTT. The gene calls are TRBV7-3 and TRBJ1-1; perhaps TRBD1 as D (5 bases). There are 14 residues in the CDR3. Germline V CDR1 and CDR2: SGHTA, FQGTGA. Trimming removed 5 bases at V and 0 bases at J, with 10 bases between.

The chain joins TRBV2 to TRBJ1-4; no definite D call. Germline-derived CDR1 and CDR2 are SNHLY and FYNNEI. The CDR3 is 12 amino acids. The V end lost 4 bases, the J end lost 8 bases, and 8 bases lay between the germline ends. The DNA for the CDR3 is TGTGCCAGCAGTGTGGGAGGCGAAAAACTGTTTTTT. This codes for CASSVGGEKLFF.

The chain uses TRBV28 and TRBJ2-3, with 12 bases identical to TRBD2. V dropped 8 bases and J dropped 6; count of bases not matched to a gene: 9. Germline values: CDR1 MDHEN, CDR2 SYDVKM. CDR3 length: 15 amino acids. CDR3 loop: CASRLAGDPVDTQYF. Written as DNA, the CDR3 is TGTGCCAGCCGACTAGCGGGAGACCCTGTGGATACGCAGTATTTT.

This rearrangement joins TRBV5-1 to TRBJ1-4; no clear D. Germline-derived CDR1 and CDR2 are SGHRS and YFSETQ. There are 14 residues in the CDR3. Between the trimmed V and J ends, which lost 4 bases and 2 bases, there was a span of 9 bases. This CDR3 is CASSIEATNEKLFF. In nucleotides, the CDR3 is TGCGCCAGCAGCATTGAGGCTACTAATGAAAAACTGTTTTTT. Filled out from reference TRBV5-1 and TRBJ1-4, the complete variable domain reads KAGVTQTPRYLIKTRGQQVTLSCSPISGHRSVSWYQQTPGQGLQFLFEYFSETQRNKGNFPGRFSGRQFSNSRSEMNVSTLELGDSALYLCASSIEATNEKLFFGSGTQLSVL.

The chain couples TRBV19 to TRBJ1-2; the D gene is possibly TRBD1 (6 bases). Trimming pared 3 bases from V and 8 bases from J, leaving 19 bases between. Germline CDR1 reads LNHDA; CDR2 reads SQIVND (reference sequence). There are 15 residues in the CDR3. CDR3: CASSILGTQVEGYTF. The CDR3 DNA is TGTGCCAGTAGTATCCTCGGGACACAGGTCGAAGGCTACACCTTC.

The gene calls are TRBV15 and TRBJ2-5; 13 bases are shared with TRBD2. The CDR3 extends over 15 amino acids. The germline V gene has CDR1 LNHNV and CDR2 YYDKDF (reference sequence). After removal of 4 bases from V and 5 bases from J, the junction contained 4 bases not matched to a gene. The DNA of the CDR3 is TGTGCCACCAGCATCGGGACTAGCGGGACCGAGACCCAGTACTTC. It encodes CATSIGTSGTETQYF.

The chain combines TRBV7-6 with TRBJ2-7; TRBD1 aligns across 9 bases. The CDR3 sequence is 14 residues long. Germline trimming cut 1 base from V and 3 bases from J; bases unmatched to any gene: 1. Germline V gene data show CDR1 as SGHVS and CDR2 as FNYEAQ. The CDR3 is CASSLGGQGYEQYF. The DNA for the CDR3 is TGTGCCAGCAGCTTAGGGGGACAGGGCTACGAGCAGTACTTC.

The chain employs TRBV9 and TRBJ1-1; possible D gene TRBD1, 5 bases. V lost 4 bases, J lost 1 base, and 11 bases lay in between. The CDR3 extends over 14 amino acids. Germline V lookup: CDR1 SGDLS, CDR2 YYNGEE. CDR3 protein: CASSPSGGNTEAFF. The DNA of the CDR3 is TGTGCCAGCAGCCCTAGCGGGGGGAACACTGAAGCTTTCTTT.